Below, 27 T cell receptor beta chains from the same sample are listed, as sequenced in a study of neoadjuvant anti-PD-1 for oral cavity cancer. The method was immunoSEQ multiplex PCR; TCRdb's version includes in-frame clones alone and lacks a portion of them. The profile covers tens of thousands of clones, with over 70% appearing a single time and approximately 3% taken by the ten largest. Here the sequenced sample was PBMCs, taken before nivolumab (anti-PD-1) treatment. These receptor sequences come from a person aged 35 to 85 with oral cavity squamous cell carcinoma.

This clone was counted between two and nine times. Relative to the germline gene, one junction end is altered; a read error may explain this. The J gene is TRBJ1-1, the V gene TRBV2, with 8 nucleotides matching TRBD1. The CDR3 is 14 amino acids. The germline V gene encodes CDR1 SNHLY and CDR2 FYNNEI. The CDR3 bases are TGTGCCAGTGGACAGGGAAACATCAACAATGAAGCTTTCTTT. Its translation: CASGQGNINNEAFF.

V gene TRBV11-2 combines with J gene TRBJ2-1, with TRBD1 matching over 10 bases. Germline values: CDR1 SGHAT, CDR2 FQNNGV. This CDR3 comprises 18 residues. Trimming cost V 2 bases and J 7 bases; bases outside gene matches: 14. In DNA, the CDR3 is TGTGCCAGCAGCTTACAAGGGGGTGGGGACAGGGGTCGGAATGAGCAGTTCTTC. Translated: CASSLQGGGDRGRNEQFF.

This clone was counted once. The V and J genes are TRBV2 and TRBJ1-2; D remains ambiguous. The CDR3 is 14 residues long. Germline CDR1 and CDR2: SNHLY and FYNNEI. The germline V and J ends were trimmed by 4 bases and 7 bases, with 16 bases remaining between them. CDR3 nucleotide sequence: TGTGCCAGCAGTGTAAGGGAAGGAGGCGCTGGCTACACCTTC. It translates to CASSVREGGAGYTF.

The chain combines TRBV10-3 with TRBJ2-2, with a possible D match to TRBD1 (5 bases). The CDR3 extends over 16 amino acids. The germline V gene has CDR1 ENHRY and CDR2 SYGVKD. V lost 0 bases and J lost 3, with 11 bases in between. DNA of the CDR3: TGTGCCATCAGTGAGTCCCTAGACAGCTACACCGGGGAGCTGTTTTTT. This gives the protein CAISESLDSYTGELFF.

This sequence joins TRBV27 and TRBJ1-6, with 10 bases that match TRBD1. CDR3 length: 15 residues. V shed 4 bases and J 8 bases; nucleotides not matched to a gene: 5. Germline V lookup: CDR1 MNHEY, CDR2 SMNVEV (reference sequence). CDR3 sequence (DNA): TGTGCCAGCAGTTCCGACAGGGGGCTGTATTCACCCCTCCACTTT. Protein product: CASSSDRGLYSPLHF.

This chain uses TRBV7-8 with TRBJ2-1; 8 positions agree with TRBD1. This CDR3 has 16 amino acids. Germline values: CDR1 SGHVS, CDR2 FQNEAQ. The ends lost 4 bases at V and 3 bases at J; junction bases unmatched: 8. CDR3 sequence: CASSSVDRGIYNEQFF. The CDR3 bases are TGTGCCAGCAGCTCCGTCGACAGGGGAATCTACAATGAGCAGTTCTTC.

This sequence joins TRBV11-1 and TRBJ2-1; no definite D call. The CDR3 consists of 13 residues. Trimming left V 5 bases short and J 9 bases short, with 14 bases between. The germline V gene encodes CDR1 SGHAT and CDR2 FQDESV (reference sequence). CDR3 bases: TGTGCCAGCAGCGTTAGTGGGTATACTGAGCAGTTCTTC. Protein: CASSVSGYTEQFF. Full variable domain (missing parts from reference TRBV11-1 and TRBJ2-1): EAEVAQSPRYKITEKSQAVAFWCDPISGHATLYWYRQILGQGPELLVQFQDESVVDDSQLPKDRFSAERLKGVDSTLKIQPAELGDSAMYLCASSVSGYTEQFFGPGTRLTVL.

This chain links TRBV5-5 with TRBJ1-5, with D unclear. Trimming removed 1 base at V and 7 bases at J, with 12 bases between. The CDR3 length is 14 residues. CDR1 and CDR2 from the germline V gene are SGHKS and YYEKEE (reference sequence). Here the CDR3 DNA reads TGTGCCAGCAGCTTGTACCGGGGAGGGCAGCCCCAGCATTTT. It codes for CASSLYRGGQPQHF.

This clone was picked up one time. The chain employs TRBV7-3 and TRBJ1-1; TRBD1 is a possible D gene (5 bases). With 2 bases removed from V and 3 bases from J, the gap between germline ends came to 10 bases. This CDR3 has 14 residues. The germline gives CDR1 SGHTA, CDR2 FQGTGA. CDR3 DNA: TGTGCCAGCAGCTTAGTGGGGCAGGACACTGAAGCTTTCTTT. It yields the protein CASSLVGQDTEAFF.

The chain couples TRBV30 to TRBJ2-1, with 7 bases lining up with TRBD2. Unmatched junction bases numbered 7, after V lost 4 bases and J lost 7 bases. The V gene's germline CDR1 is GTSNPN and CDR2 SVGIG (reference sequence). There are 13 residues in the CDR3. The CDR3 DNA is TGTGCCTGGACTCCCTGGGGGGGGAATGAGCAGTTCTTC. Protein: CAWTPWGGNEQFF. Drawing the rest from reference TRBV30 and TRBJ2-1, the complete variable domain is SQTIHQWPATLVQPVGSPLSLECTVEGTSNPNLYWYRQAAGRGLQLLFYSVGIGQISSEVPQNLSASRPQDRQFILSSKKLLLSDSGFYLCAWTPWGGNEQFFGPGTRLTVL.

The rearrangement links TRBV7-9 to TRBJ2-2; 7 positions agree with TRBD2. J gave up 7 bases and V 5 bases, and 13 bases lay outside the gene matches. The V gene's germline CDR1 is SEHNR and CDR2 FQNEAQ (reference sequence). The CDR3 length is 16 residues. The CDR3 sequence is CASSPAPAGVRGELFF. CDR3 nucleotides: TGTGCCAGCAGCCCAGCACCGGCGGGAGTTCGCGGGGAGCTGTTTTTT. The full variable domain, its missing parts supplied by reference TRBV7-9 and TRBJ2-2, is DTGVSQNPRHKITKRGQNVTFRCDPISEHNRLYWYRQTLGQGPEFLTYFQNEAQLEKSRLLSDRFSAERPKGSFSTLEIQRTEQGDSAMYLCASSPAPAGVRGELFFGEGSRLTVL.

The gene calls are TRBV4-1 and TRBJ2-2; D is unclear. The CDR3 has 18 amino acids. V shed 4 bases and J shed 3 bases, with 21 bases lying between them. The germline V gene encodes CDR1 MGHRA and CDR2 YSYEKL. CDR3 sequence reads: CASSPGPRILRYTGELFF. The CDR3, as DNA: TGCGCCAGCAGCCCCGGACCCAGAATACTTCGTTACACCGGGGAGCTGTTTTTT.

The CDR3 here is CATSRKYGTGLETQYF. CDR3 coding DNA: TGTGCCACCAGCAGAAAGTACGGGACAGGGTTGGAGACCCAGTACTTC. This sequence joins TRBV15 and TRBJ2-5; 9 bases are shared with TRBD1. Unmatched junction bases numbered 9, after V lost 2 bases and J lost 5 bases. Germline CDR1 LNHNV, CDR2 YYDKDF (reference sequence). This CDR3 comprises 16 residues.

The rearrangement joins TRBV7-6 to TRBJ2-5; D not resolved. Germline V gene sequence: CDR1 SGHVS, CDR2 FNYEAQ. V was clipped by 3 bases and J by 0 bases, with 5 bases between them. This CDR3 spans 13 amino acids. The CDR3 region has the DNA TGTGCCAGCAGCTTCAGCGACCAAGAGACCCAGTACTTC. Translating it yields CASSFSDQETQYF.

This clone was observed a single time. The genes are TRBV30 and TRBJ1-5; 8 bases are a match to TRBD1. The V and J ends lost 7 bases and 7 bases, in that order; junction bases with no gene match: 9. There are 13 residues in the CDR3. From germline, CDR1 is GTSNPN and CDR2 SVGIG (reference sequence). The CDR3 DNA sequence: TGTGCCTATTCCCCAGGGGGCAGGCAGCCCCAGCATTTT. The encoded protein is CAYSPGGRQPQHF.

The J gene is TRBJ2-5, the V gene TRBV6-5; TRBD2 matches 9 bases. This CDR3 spans 15 amino acids. Germline trimming cut 5 bases from V and 0 bases from J; bases unmatched to any gene: 4. Germline V CDR1 and CDR2: MNHEY, SVGAGI. The CDR3 region has the DNA TGTGCCAGCAGTCCCAGCGGGGGGAACCAAGAGACCCAGTACTTC. The encoded protein is CASSPSGGNQETQYF.

The chain has TRBV2 and TRBJ1-1; no firm D call. V lost 6 bases and J lost 0, with 8 bases in between. Germline V gene sequence: CDR1 SNHLY, CDR2 FYNNEI. The CDR3 runs 13 residues. The CDR3 nucleotides are TGTGCCAGCAGCCCTAGAATGAACACTGAAGCTTTCTTT. Residues: CASSPRMNTEAFF.

V usage is TRBV5-4 and J usage is TRBJ1-2; TRBD1 matches 11 bases. Germline-derived CDR1 and CDR2 are SGHNT and YYREEE (reference sequence). CDR3 length: 15 amino acids. V dropped 4 bases and J dropped 3; count of bases not matched to a gene: 5. CDR3 nucleotides: TGTGCCAGCAGCCCGGACAGGGGGCGCGACTATGGCTACACCTTC. Protein product: CASSPDRGRDYGYTF.

This chain joins TRBV30 and TRBJ1-4, with no clear D. The CDR3 sequence is 15 residues long. CDR1 is GTSNPN, CDR2 SVGIG, per germline (reference sequence). Trimming stripped 4 bases from V and 0 bases from J, with 12 bases between. CDR3 nucleotide sequence: TGTGCCTGGACTGTCAAGGATTCAACTAATGAAAAACTGTTTTTT. Encoded protein: CAWTVKDSTNEKLFF. The entire variable domain, with the rest obtained from reference TRBV30 and TRBJ1-4, is as follows: SQTIHQWPATLVQPVGSPLSLECTVEGTSNPNLYWYRQAAGRGLQLLFYSVGIGQISSEVPQNLSASRPQDRQFILSSKKLLLSDSGFYLCAWTVKDSTNEKLFFGSGTQLSVL.

The chain recombines TRBV19 with TRBJ1-6; 10 bases map to TRBD1. After removal of 6 bases from V and 9 bases from J, the junction contained 14 bases not matched to a gene. The CDR3 has 17 amino acids. Germline V CDR1 and CDR2: LNHDA, SQIVND (reference sequence). DNA for the CDR3: TGTGCCAGTAGATCCCGGGACAGGGGTCTCCGTACTTCACCCCTCCACTTT. The encoded protein is CASRSRDRGLRTSPLHF.

The J gene is TRBJ1-1, the V gene TRBV7-9; D gene unclear. CDR3 length equals 13 residues. V lost 1 base to trimming and J lost 6 bases, with 9 bases between them. Germline CDR1 reads SEHNR; CDR2 reads FQNEAQ (reference sequence). CDR3 DNA: TGTGCCAGCAGCTTAGTCAGAGAGTCTGAAGCTTTCTTT. Its protein product is CASSLVRESEAFF. Looking up the rest from reference TRBV7-9 and TRBJ1-1 gives the full variable domain: DTGVSQNPRHKITKRGQNVTFRCDPISEHNRLYWYRQTLGQGPEFLTYFQNEAQLEKSRLLSDRFSAERPKGSFSTLEIQRTEQGDSAMYLCASSLVRESEAFFGQGTRLTVV.

The chain has TRBV7-2 and TRBJ1-2; 8 nucleotides agree with TRBD1. The junction had 17 bases not matched to a gene; V was cut back by 1 base and J by 7 bases. The CDR3 covers 18 residues. Germline loops: CDR1 SGHTA, CDR2 FQGNSA. CDR3 amino acids: CASSLDLGASGQGSGYTF. In DNA, the CDR3 is TGTGCCAGCAGCTTAGATCTCGGAGCTTCAGGACAGGGATCTGGCTACACCTTC.

V usage is TRBV10-2 and J usage is TRBJ2-7; 15 bases align to TRBD2. Trimming took 6 bases from V and 3 from J; bases not matched to a gene: 3. This CDR3 region has 15 residues. CDR1 is WSHSY and CDR2 is SAAADI in the germline V gene. CDR3 DNA: TGCGCCAGCAGGGCGGGACTAGCGGGAGGCTACGAGCAGTACTTC. It is translated as CASRAGLAGGYEQYF.

The chain combines TRBV7-8 with TRBJ2-7, with D possibly TRBD2 on 5 matching bases. Germline-derived CDR1 and CDR2 are SGHVS and FQNEAQ. The ends were cut back, 5 bases at V and 0 bases at J, with 17 bases in the middle. This CDR3 has 16 residues. DNA for the CDR3: TGTGCCAGCAGCCAGCTCCGCTGGCGGGCCTCCTACGAGCAGTACTTC. Translation: CASSQLRWRASYEQYF.

This chain connects TRBV27 to TRBJ2-1; 8 bases agree with TRBD2. After removal of 6 bases from V and 7 bases from J, the junction contained 14 bases not matched to a gene. Germline V gene lookup returns CDR1 MNHEY and CDR2 SMNVEV (reference sequence). This CDR3 is 16 amino acids long. The CDR3 region is CASRQGRGRLMNEQFF. The CDR3, as DNA: TGTGCCAGCAGACAGGGTCGCGGGAGGCTTATGAATGAGCAGTTCTTC.

This clone showed up just once. The chain links TRBV5-4 to TRBJ1-2; tentatively, D is TRBD1 (5 bases). The CDR3 consists of 18 residues. Germline assignment: CDR1 SGHNT and CDR2 YYREEE (reference sequence). Trimming removed 0 bases from V and 3 bases from J, with 21 bases in between. The CDR3 coding sequence is TGTGCCAGCAGCTTGGGTTCTGCATCAGGGCGCTCTTACTATGGCTACACCTTC. Its translation: CASSLGSASGRSYYGYTF.

The rearrangement uses TRBV15 and TRBJ1-3; D is uncertain. CDR1 and CDR2 from the germline V gene are LNHNV and YYDKDF (reference sequence). Trimming cost V 0 bases and J 3 bases, with 12 bases left between them. The CDR3 runs 16 residues. CDR3: CATSRDLASGGNTIYF. The CDR3 DNA reads as TGTGCCACCAGCAGAGATTTGGCGTCAGGTGGAAACACCATATATTTT.